This T cell receptor (beta chain) was sequenced during a study of T cell repertoires in cytomegalovirus infection. One entry per CDR3 protein results from TCRdb running MiXCR on the reads. The table lists a few hundred thousand distinct CDR3 sequences, 30% to 40% of them singletons. The V and J ends lost 3 bases and 5 bases, in that order; junction bases with no gene match: 6. The CDR3 length is 15 residues. On this clonotype: The antigen is undetermined.

This chain joins TRBV12-3 or TRBV12-4 and TRBJ1-5; TRBD1 aligns across 8 bases. The sequenced sample was cultured PBMCs, obtained from culture after CMV antigen stimulation. This clonotype was obtained from a human donor in good health (CMV status not recorded). Some clones in this sample may be carry-over from other donors' samples. This CDR3 reads CASSFDRGCYQPQHF. DNA of the CDR3: TGTGCCAGCAGTTTTGACAGGGGATGCTATCAGCCCCAGCATTTT.